The 31 T cell receptor beta chains given below trace back to one sample, sequenced in a study of long-term antiretroviral therapy in people with HIV. Survey-level resolution applied to immunoSEQ assay v3.0. TCRdb's table, derived via immunoSEQ multiplex PCR, lists solely in-frame clones and lacks some. The sample has about 15,000 clones, 88% seen once. The material was unsorted PBMCs, obtained more than 2.2 years before starting antiretroviral therapy. All receptors derive from a woman aged 30 to 39 with HIV.

V usage is TRBV27 and J usage is TRBJ2-5, with 7 positions matching TRBD1. With the DNA end fitting TRBJ2-7 better, the J assignment may be wrong. This CDR3 is built from 15 residues. Germline CDR1 reads MNHEY; CDR2 reads SMNVEV (reference sequence). The CDR3 loop is CASSPSPDRYYEQYF. CDR3 nucleotides: TGTGCCAGCAGTCCAAGCCCGGACAGGTATTACGAGCAGTACTTC.

The chain uses TRBV6-5 and TRBJ2-7, with D perhaps TRBD1 or TRBD2 (6 bases each). V was clipped by 3 bases and J by 1 base, with 16 bases between them. This CDR3 is built from 16 residues. The V gene's germline CDR1 is MNHEY and CDR2 SVGAGI. The chain's CDR3 is CASSYNAGDSSYEQYF. Here the CDR3 DNA reads TGTGCCAGCAGTTATAATGCAGGGGACTCATCCTACGAGCAGTACTTC.

This clone was observed a single time. The gene calls are TRBV10-2 and TRBJ1-5; possibly TRBD1 for D (5 bases). The V end lost 0 bases, the J end lost 2 bases, and 17 bases lay between the germline ends. Germline loops: CDR1 WSHSY, CDR2 SAAADI. The CDR3 runs to 18 residues. The DNA of the CDR3 is TGCGCCAGCAGTGAGTCGGGTCAGGGAGGGATCGGCAATCAGCCCCAGCATTTT. As protein: CASSESGQGGIGNQPQHF.

This sequence joins TRBV19 and TRBJ2-5; 10 bases are a match to TRBD1. The CDR3 length is 14 residues. Germline CDR1 LNHDA, CDR2 SQIVND (reference sequence). The trim removed 0 bases at V and 7 bases at J, leaving 2 bases unmatched. The CDR3, as DNA: TGTGCCAGTAGTATAGACGGGGACAGGGGGACCCAGTACTTC. Its translation: CASSIDGDRGTQYF.

The chain has TRBV7-2 and TRBJ2-7; 7 bases agree with TRBD2. The CDR3 covers 16 residues. Germline V CDR1 and CDR2: SGHTA, FQGNSA. V shed 5 bases and J 2 bases; nucleotides not matched to a gene: 12. The CDR3, as DNA: TGTGCCAGCAGCCCTCAGGGTGGGGGAGGGCCCTACGAGCAGTACTTC. It codes for CASSPQGGGGPYEQYF.

The chain couples TRBV30 to TRBJ1-1; possibly TRBD1 for D (6 bases). The CDR3 sequence is 13 residues long. Per germline, CDR1 GTSNPN and CDR2 SVGIG (reference sequence). Trimming took off 5 bases at V and 1 base at J, with 11 bases between the two ends. CDR3: CAWSSRGNTEAFF. The DNA for the CDR3 is TGTGCCTGGTCGTCCAGGGGGAACACTGAAGCTTTCTTT.

This sequence joins TRBV7-2 and TRBJ2-1; TRBD2 agrees at 10 bases. The CDR3 loop spans 15 amino acids. The junction had 6 bases not matched to a gene; V was cut back by 0 bases and J by 10 bases. Germline assignment: CDR1 SGHTA and CDR2 FQGNSA. CDR3 in amino acids: CASSLALAGEEEQFF. The CDR3 bases are TGTGCCAGCAGCTTAGCTCTAGCGGGGGAGGAAGAGCAGTTCTTC.

The chain employs TRBV18 and TRBJ2-7; D is possibly TRBD2 (5 bases). The CDR3 sequence is 13 residues long. The germline V gene has CDR1 KGHSH and CDR2 LQKENI. V was clipped by 4 bases and J by 5 bases, with 12 bases between them. CDR3 loop: CASSQDYSNEQYF. The CDR3 coding sequence is TGTGCCAGCTCACAAGACTACAGCAACGAGCAGTACTTC.

J is TRBJ1-4 and V is TRBV4-3; D remains unclear. The germline gives CDR1 LGHNA, CDR2 YSLEER. Between the trimmed V and J ends, which lost 5 bases and 8 bases, there was a span of 15 bases. The CDR3 spans 14 residues. As DNA, the CDR3 is TGCGCCAGCAGCGCGTTGAGGAGTGCCGAAAAACTGTTTTTT. Its translation is CASSALRSAEKLFF.

The chain links TRBV7-2 to TRBJ2-7; D may be TRBD1 (6 bases). The V gene lost 5 bases and the J gene lost 0 bases, with 11 bases spanning the gap. This CDR3 has 14 residues. Per the germline V gene, CDR1 is SGHTA and CDR2 is FQGNSA. Written as DNA, the CDR3 is TGTGCCAGCAGCCGAGACAGGAGCTCCTACGAGCAGTACTTC. It specifies CASSRDRSSYEQYF.

The chain recombines TRBV30 with TRBJ1-2; the D is unclear. Trimming removed 6 bases at V and 4 bases at J, with 21 bases between. Germline loops: CDR1 GTSNPN, CDR2 SVGIG (reference sequence). CDR3 length equals 15 residues. The CDR3, as DNA: TGTGCCTGCCTTTTTTCTAGGGTATACGGCTATGGCTACACCTTC. Translation: CACLFSRVYGYGYTF.

The gene calls are TRBV7-2 and TRBJ1-2; 9 nucleotides line up with TRBD1. The V and J ends lost 4 bases and 7 bases, in that order; junction bases with no gene match: 16. CDR1 and CDR2 (germline): SGHTA, FQGNSA. There are 17 residues in the CDR3. The CDR3 protein is CASSWIQGQGILFGYTF. CDR3 bases: TGTGCCAGCAGCTGGATCCAGGGACAGGGTATTCTATTTGGCTACACCTTC.

The chain recombines TRBV21-1 with TRBJ1-4; the D call of TRBD1 is as the table states it, not checked on the DNA. TRBV21-1 is designated a pseudogene. The CDR3 covers 15 residues. The CDR3: CASSCGQGRNEKLFF. CDR3 coding DNA: TGTGCCAGCAGCTGTGGACAGGGTCGTAATGAAAAACTGTTTTTT.

The V call is TRBV6-6, the J call TRBJ1-1; 9 positions agree with TRBD1. The ends lost 11 bases at V and 2 bases at J; junction bases unmatched: 9. Germline assignment: CDR1 MNHNY and CDR2 SVGAGI (reference sequence). This CDR3 has 14 residues. The CDR3 region has the DNA TGTGCCTCAACAGGGGGCCCCCTTAACACTGAAGCTTTCTTT. It specifies CASTGGPLNTEAFF.

As regards this clone: This same CDR3 is encoded by further DNA sequences in the sample. The chain combines TRBV7-9 with TRBJ2-7; the match to TRBD2 covers 12 bases. From germline, CDR1 is SEHNR and CDR2 FQNEAQ (reference sequence). This CDR3 contains 16 residues. Trimming took 5 bases from V and 1 from J; bases not matched to a gene: 6. In nucleotides, the CDR3 is TGTGCCAGCAGCCCAACGACTAGCGGGGGATCCTACGAGCAGTACTTC. Protein product: CASSPTTSGGSYEQYF.

The chain carries TRBV7-7 and TRBJ2-1; 13 bases are a match to TRBD2. Germline V gene sequence: CDR1 SSHAT, CDR2 FNYEAQ (reference sequence). The CDR3 sequence is 18 residues long. V shed 5 bases, J shed 0 bases, and the junction held 7 bases outside the gene matches. CDR3 in DNA: TGTGCCAGCAGCCTGACTAGCGGGGGGACCGACTCCTACAATGAGCAGTTCTTC. Amino acid sequence: CASSLTSGGTDSYNEQFF.

The chain employs TRBV7-2 and TRBJ1-2; TRBD1 agrees at 10 bases. This CDR3 is built from 15 residues. J was trimmed by 4 bases and V by 5 bases; bases with no gene match: 7. In germline, CDR1 is SGHTA, CDR2 FQGNSA. CDR3 in DNA: TGTGCCAGCAGCCAACCGGACAGGGGGAGCTATGGCTACACCTTC. It is translated as CASSQPDRGSYGYTF.

This chain links TRBV5-1 with TRBJ1-1, with D possibly matching TRBD1 (5 bases). The germline V gene has CDR1 SGHRS and CDR2 YFSETQ. Trimming took off 3 bases at V and 5 bases at J, with 20 bases between the two ends. The CDR3 length is 16 residues. This CDR3 is CASSSPQGSGSTEAFF. The CDR3 region has the DNA TGCGCCAGCAGCTCTCCCCAGGGCAGCGGAAGTACTGAAGCTTTCTTT.

The chain links TRBV5-4 to TRBJ2-3; no definite D call. The ends were cut back, 2 bases at V and 1 base at J, with 5 bases in the middle. Germline CDR1 reads SGHNT; CDR2 reads YYREEE (reference sequence). The CDR3 consists of 13 residues. DNA for the CDR3: TGTGCCAGCAGCTTTCGGGGCACAGATACGCAGTATTTT. Its translation is CASSFRGTDTQYF.

This chain connects TRBV14 to TRBJ1-4; 8 bases match TRBD1. The J segment lost 8 bases and the V segment lost 5 bases, leaving 10 bases of the junction unmatched. The CDR3 covers 15 residues. CDR1 is SGHDN and CDR2 is FVKESK in the germline V gene. The CDR3 loop reads CASSFPRQGNEKLFF. CDR3 DNA sequence: TGTGCCAGCAGCTTTCCTCGACAGGGGAACGAAAAACTGTTTTTT. The variable domain in full, completed from reference TRBV14 and TRBJ1-4, reads EAGVTQFPSHSVIEKGQTVTLRCDPISGHDNLYWYRRVMGKEIKFLLHFVKESKQDESGMPNNRFLAERTGGTYSTLKVQPAELEDSGVYFCASSFPRQGNEKLFFGSGTQLSVL.

The rearrangement joins TRBV5-1 to TRBJ1-3; D gene ambiguous. CDR1 and CDR2 (germline): SGHRS, YFSETQ. Trimming removed 0 bases at V and 4 bases at J, with 5 bases between. There are 13 residues in the CDR3. The CDR3 loop is CASSLEEGNTIYF. The CDR3 coding sequence is TGCGCCAGCAGCTTGGAGGAGGGAAACACCATATATTTT.

The gene calls are TRBV2 and TRBJ1-4; tentative D call: TRBD1 (6 bases). V was clipped by 6 bases and J by 0 bases, with 14 bases between them. Germline assignment: CDR1 SNHLY and CDR2 FYNNEI. The CDR3 loop spans 16 amino acids. CDR3: CASRRGDPSTNEKLFF. CDR3 nucleotides: TGTGCCAGCAGGAGGGGGGACCCATCAACTAATGAAAAACTGTTTTTT.

This clone was counted a few times. The chain has TRBV18 and TRBJ2-1; the D gene is possibly TRBD2 (6 bases). The CDR3 sequence is 16 residues long. Germline lookup yields CDR1 KGHSH and CDR2 LQKENI. V shed 1 base and J shed 5 bases, with 15 bases lying between them. The CDR3, as DNA: TGTGCCAGCTCACCACGCGGGACGAGTGGGGACAATGAGCAGTTCTTC. Its translation is CASSPRGTSGDNEQFF.

The chain employs TRBV7-9 and TRBJ1-5; D gene ambiguous. The CDR3 has 15 amino acids. Germline CDR1 SEHNR, CDR2 FQNEAQ (reference sequence). The V end was cut by 3 bases, the J end by 5 bases, with 14 bases between. CDR3 amino acids: CASSLGYSYDQPQHF. The CDR3 nucleotides are TGTGCCAGCAGCTTGGGGTACAGTTATGATCAGCCCCAGCATTTT.

The chain's CDR3 is CAWTSAHTQYF. The DNA for the CDR3 is TGTGCCTGGACTAGCGCCCATACGCAGTATTTT. The V call is TRBV30, the J call TRBJ2-3; the D gene is possibly TRBD2 (6 bases). This CDR3 spans 11 amino acids. The germline V gene has CDR1 GTSNPN and CDR2 SVGIG (reference sequence). Trimming removed 4 bases from V and 7 bases from J, with 9 bases in between.

The CDR3 reads CASSLVSGGAGSQYF. CDR3 nucleotide sequence: TGTGCCAGCAGCTTAGTTAGCGGGGGGGCCGGGTCGCAGTATTTT. The chain uses TRBV7-6 and TRBJ2-3, with 11 nucleotides matching TRBD2. This CDR3 contains 15 residues. The germline V gene encodes CDR1 SGHVS and CDR2 FNYEAQ. The V segment lost 1 base and the J segment 10 bases; nucleotides outside the gene matches: 7.

A note on this clone: The junction does not match germline at one end; this may be a read error. The CDR3 loop reads CASSPGTGISYEQYF. CDR3 bases: TGTGCTAGCAGCCCCGGGACAGGGATCTCCTACGAGCAGTACTTC. The chain uses TRBV7-7 and TRBJ2-7; 9 bases are a match to TRBD1. CDR1 SSHAT and CDR2 FNYEAQ come from the germline V gene (reference sequence). This CDR3 contains 15 residues.

This chain connects TRBV6-5 to TRBJ1-3, with D unclear. The CDR3 loop spans 12 amino acids. The V gene's germline CDR1 is MNHEY and CDR2 SVGAGI. The V end was cut by 0 bases, the J end by 3 bases, with 0 bases between. The CDR3 DNA reads TGTGCCAGCAGTTACTCTGGAAACACCATATATTTT. Translating gives CASSYSGNTIYF.

The CDR3 spells CASSEWDRRIAEGLDLNTEAFF. The CDR3 DNA is TGTGCCAGCAGTGAATGGGACAGGCGAATTGCGGAAGGACTTGACCTGAACACTGAAGCTTTCTTT. V gene TRBV2 combines with J gene TRBJ1-1; 8 bases fit TRBD1. Germline trimming cut 2 bases from V and 0 bases from J; bases unmatched to any gene: 23. This CDR3 comprises 22 residues. Germline CDR1 reads SNHLY; CDR2 reads FYNNEI.

The chain uses TRBV10-2 and TRBJ1-1, with TRBD1 matching over 7 bases. Germline V gene sequence: CDR1 WSHSY, CDR2 SAAADI. The CDR3 spans 13 residues. Germline trimming cut 5 bases from V and 7 bases from J; bases unmatched to any gene: 7. CDR3 nucleotides: TGCGCCAGCAGTCCTTCGACAGGGTTTGAAGCTTTCTTT. This codes for CASSPSTGFEAFF.

The chain couples TRBV4-3 to TRBJ1-1; no firm D call. The V end lost 0 bases, the J end lost 1 base, and 9 bases lay between the germline ends. Germline assignment: CDR1 LGHNA and CDR2 YSLEER. CDR3 length: 15 residues. The CDR3 is CASSQETSWNTEAFF. The CDR3 DNA reads TGCGCCAGCAGCCAAGAGACCAGTTGGAACACTGAAGCTTTCTTT.